The 12 T cell receptor beta chains in this list originate from one sample, sequenced in a study of blood T cell repertoires in COVID-19. The data were produced by immunoSEQ multiplex PCR, yet TCRdb's version contains in-frame clones alone and is incomplete. The table has fewer than 200,000 clones, around 88% seen once. Source material: PBMCs or T cells enriched from blood (not recorded which). Receptors originate from a woman in her fifties or sixties in a cohort exposed to, infected with or recovered from COVID-19 (not recorded which).

V is TRBV28 and J is TRBJ1-2, with 7 bases fitting TRBD1. With 5 bases clipped from V and 6 bases from J, the junction kept 6 bases outside the gene matches. Germline V gives CDR1 MDHEN, CDR2 SYDVKM. The CDR3 length is 13 residues. The CDR3 sequence: CASSPLGQHGYTF. CDR3 nucleotide sequence: TGTGCCAGCAGTCCCCTGGGACAGCATGGCTACACCTTC.

In its sample, this clone was seen a few times. This chain uses TRBV2 with TRBJ2-1, with TRBD2 matching 8 bases. Germline values: CDR1 SNHLY, CDR2 FYNNEI. The V gene end was trimmed by 2 bases and the J gene end by 6 bases; junction bases not matched to a gene: 6. This CDR3 has 15 amino acids. The CDR3 nucleotides read TGTGCCAGCAGTGAATTGGGACTAGATATCAATGAGCAGTTCTTC. The encoded protein is CASSELGLDINEQFF.

This chain uses TRBV6-5 with TRBJ2-1; TRBD2 matches at 9 bases. Germline values: CDR1 MNHEY, CDR2 SVGAGI. CDR3 length: 14 amino acids. Trimming took 6 bases from V and 8 from J; bases not matched to a gene: 8. The CDR3 protein is CASRSSGNVDEQFF. Here the CDR3 DNA reads TGTGCCAGCAGGTCTAGCGGGAACGTCGATGAGCAGTTCTTC.

The V gene is TRBV19, the J gene TRBJ2-1; no clear D gene. Germline V gene sequence: CDR1 LNHDA, CDR2 SQIVND (reference sequence). This CDR3 region has 15 residues. Trimming left V 4 bases short and J 0 bases short, with 10 bases between. In DNA form, the CDR3 reads TGTGCCAGTAGTACGCGGATGAGCTCCTACAATGAGCAGTTCTTC. Translating gives CASSTRMSSYNEQFF.

The chain has TRBV27 and TRBJ1-1; no firm D call. Germline values: CDR1 MNHEY, CDR2 SMNVEV (reference sequence). This CDR3 is 15 amino acids long. Between the trimmed V and J ends, which lost 1 base and 10 bases, there was a span of 19 bases. CDR3 protein: CASSLYSDPGFVAFF. CDR3 coding DNA: TGTGCCAGCAGTTTATATAGCGACCCCGGGTTTGTAGCTTTCTTT.

The rearrangement links TRBV5-4 to TRBJ1-2; TRBD1 aligns across 11 bases. The CDR3 spans 15 residues. Germline CDR1 SGHNT, CDR2 YYREEE (reference sequence). Losses at the gene ends were 4 bases for V and 4 bases for J; bases not matched to a gene: 6. The CDR3 DNA reads as TGTGCCAGCAGCGTTGGACAGGGGGCTCCCTATGGCTACACCTTC. This translates into CASSVGQGAPYGYTF.

The V and J genes are TRBV7-2 and TRBJ1-5, with no clear D. The germline gives CDR1 SGHTA, CDR2 FQGNSA. V lost 4 bases and J lost 7, with 23 bases in between. The CDR3 runs 17 residues. DNA of the CDR3: TGTGCCAGCAGCTACCCCCAAAATAAGCGGACCGGGCAGCCCCAGCATTTT. This codes for CASSYPQNKRTGQPQHF.

The rearrangement joins TRBV25-1 to TRBJ2-1; D is ambiguous. The V end was cut by 7 bases, the J end by 10 bases, with 11 bases between. Per the germline V gene, CDR1 is MGHDK and CDR2 is SYGVNS. This CDR3 region has 11 residues. The CDR3 spells CASTRREEQFF. As DNA, the CDR3 is TGTGCCAGCACGCGAAGAGAAGAGCAGTTCTTC.

The J gene is TRBJ2-7, the V gene TRBV28, with 9 bases fitting TRBD2. V gave up 7 bases and J gave up 1 base; unmatched junction bases: 17. Germline CDR1 reads MDHEN; CDR2 reads SYDVKM. The CDR3 is 18 residues long. The CDR3 loop reads CASTPIIQREVVSYEQYF. CDR3 DNA sequence: TGTGCCAGCACCCCTATCATCCAGCGGGAGGTCGTATCCTACGAGCAGTACTTC. The entire variable domain, with the rest obtained from reference TRBV28 and TRBJ2-7, is as follows: DVKVTQSSRYLVKRTGEKVFLECVQDMDHENMFWYRQDPGLGLRLIYFSYDVKMKEKGDIPEGYSVSREKKERFSLILESASTNQTSMYLCASTPIIQREVVSYEQYFGPGTRLTVT.

The J gene is TRBJ2-7, the V gene TRBV7-3; 8 bases align to TRBD1. The V gene end was trimmed by 5 bases and the J gene end by 6 bases; junction bases not matched to a gene: 3. The CDR3 has 12 residues. Germline V gene data show CDR1 as SGHTA and CDR2 as FQGTGA. The CDR3 DNA is TGTGCCAGCAGCGCAACAGGGGGCGAGCAGTACTTC. Protein: CASSATGGEQYF.

J is TRBJ2-4 and V is TRBV27, with 7 bases that match TRBD2. The CDR3 runs to 14 residues. Germline V gene data show CDR1 as MNHEY and CDR2 as SMNVEV (reference sequence). J lost 8 bases, V lost 6 bases, and 10 bases had no gene match. The CDR3: CASRSRGAGDIQYF. The CDR3 nucleotides are TGTGCCAGCAGATCCCGTGGGGCGGGAGACATTCAGTACTTC.

The chain combines TRBV6-5 with TRBJ1-6; weak D call: TRBD1 (6 bases). The CDR3 contains 15 residues. Germline CDR1 reads MNHEY; CDR2 reads SVGAGI. V gave up 0 bases and J gave up 13 bases, with 16 bases separating them. DNA for the CDR3: TGTGCCAGCAGTTACTCGGTTCAGGGGACCCGGCCCCTCCACTTT. Translated: CASSYSVQGTRPLHF.